Included here is one T cell receptor beta chain sequence, with context. The antigen remains unidentified. The table came from immunoSEQ multiplex PCR; TCRdb's copy has only in-frame clones and leaves some out. The sample has more than 50,000 clones; roughly 90% are singletons. These data originate in a study of T cell responses to AZD1222 COVID-19 vaccine. General observations from the study: Nearly half of spike-specific TCRs reportedly target variant regions that are unmutated in the B.1.351 and B.1.1.7 variants. The CD4 TCRs associated with vaccination extended across spike and predominated at 160-218 and 743-854.

Germline V CDR1 and CDR2: MNHNS, SASEGT. This CDR3 region has 13 residues. V shed 3 bases and J 11 bases; nucleotides not matched to a gene: 2. V and J are TRBV6-1 and TRBJ2-1; 12 bases are shared with TRBD2. Sequenced here: peripheral blood, sampled on day 0 of AZD1222 vaccination. This receptor was obtained from an adult in good health. The CDR3 bases are TGTGCCAGCAGTGACCGGACTAGCGGGAAGCAGTTCTTC. Encoded protein: CASSDRTSGKQFF.